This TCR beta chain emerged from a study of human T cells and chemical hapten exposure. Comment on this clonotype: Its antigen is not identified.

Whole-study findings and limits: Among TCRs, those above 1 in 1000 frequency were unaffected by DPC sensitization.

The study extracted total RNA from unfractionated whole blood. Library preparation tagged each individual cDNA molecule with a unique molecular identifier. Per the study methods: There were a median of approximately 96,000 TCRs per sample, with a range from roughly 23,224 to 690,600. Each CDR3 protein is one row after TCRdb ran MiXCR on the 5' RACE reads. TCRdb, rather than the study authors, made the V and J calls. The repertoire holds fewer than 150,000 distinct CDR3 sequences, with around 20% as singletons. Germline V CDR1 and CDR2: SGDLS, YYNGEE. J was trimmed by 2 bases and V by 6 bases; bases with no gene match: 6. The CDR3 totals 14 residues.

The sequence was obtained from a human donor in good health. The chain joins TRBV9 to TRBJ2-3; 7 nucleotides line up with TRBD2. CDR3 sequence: CASTPSGVTDTQYF. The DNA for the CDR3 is TGTGCCAGCACACCTAGCGGTGTCACAGATACGCAGTATTTT.